These 21 T cell receptor beta chains originate from one sample sequenced in a study of T-cell memory formation after mild COVID-19. TCRdb redid the calling of the 5' RACE reads with MiXCR, one entry per CDR3 protein. Of tens of thousands of distinct CDR3 sequences in the sample, 12% are singletons; the top ten hold almost 25%. Sequenced sample: PBMCs or a T cell subset sorted from them (not recorded which). The receptor set was obtained from a man between 18 and 35 years old who had mild COVID-19 (a few samples of this study predate the infection). Cell type and time point are not known.

This clonotype has ten or more counts. V gene TRBV7-3 combines with J gene TRBJ2-2; 8 bases fit TRBD2. The J segment lost 4 bases and the V segment lost 5 bases, leaving 12 bases of the junction unmatched. The germline CDR1 and CDR2 sequences are SGHTA and FQGTGA. This CDR3 has 17 amino acids. The CDR3, as DNA: TGTGCCAGCAGCCCCCCGGGCACTAGCGGAGCCACCGGGGAGCTGTTTTTT. Translated, it gives CASSPPGTSGATGELFF. The entire variable domain, with the rest obtained from reference TRBV7-3 and TRBJ2-2, is as follows: GAGVSQTPSNKVTEKGKYVELRCDPISGHTALYWYRQSLGQGPEFLIYFQGTGAADDSGLPNDRFFAVRPEGSVSTLKIQRTERGDSAVYLCASSPPGTSGATGELFFGEGSRLTVL.

At least ten counts were recorded for this clonotype. In DNA, the CDR3 is TGTGCCAGCAGCCAAGATATCAGGGAGACTAGCGAGTTCTACAATGAGCAGTTCTTC. Encoded protein: CASSQDIRETSEFYNEQFF. The chain has TRBV3-1 and TRBJ2-1; 8 bases align to TRBD2. Germline V lookup: CDR1 LGHDT, CDR2 YNNKEL (reference sequence). CDR3 size: 19 residues. V shed 0 bases, J shed 3 bases, and the junction held 13 bases outside the gene matches.

V and J are TRBV6-5 and TRBJ2-7, with a tentative D call TRBD1 (5 bases). The germline CDR1 and CDR2 sequences are MNHEY and SVGAGI. The V end lost 4 bases, the J end lost 4 bases, and 11 bases lay between the germline ends. There are 13 residues in the CDR3. CDR3 loop: CASSSQGGYEQYF. For the CDR3, the DNA is TGTGCCAGCAGTTCCCAGGGTGGGTACGAGCAGTACTTC.

A note on this clonotype: Given a much more abundant clone one base away, this may be a read error. The chain joins TRBV2 to TRBJ1-1, with D hard to call. CDR1 and CDR2 (germline): SNHLY, FYNNEI. The CDR3 totals 11 residues. V lost 6 bases and J lost 2, with 4 bases in between. CDR3 amino acids: CASRDNTEAFF. As DNA, the CDR3 is TGTGCCAGCAGGGACAACACTGAAGCTTTCTTT.

There are a few counts of this clonotype. The chain combines TRBV20-1 with TRBJ1-4; maybe TRBD1 (6 bases). The germline gives CDR1 DFQATT, CDR2 SNEGSKA (reference sequence). The CDR3 has 15 residues. V was clipped by 2 bases and J by 0 bases, with 10 bases between them. The CDR3 DNA reads as TGCAGTGCTAGATCCGACAGGACAACTAATGAAAAACTGTTTTTT. Translation: CSARSDRTTNEKLFF.

This clonotype has a count of ten or more. The chain couples TRBV24-1 to TRBJ2-2; D might be TRBD1 or TRBD2, each matching 5 bases. Germline CDR1 KGHDR, CDR2 SFDVKD. Trimming pared 1 base from V and 3 bases from J, leaving 11 bases between. The CDR3 contains 16 residues. The CDR3 DNA is TGTGCCACCAGTGATTTTTCTAGGGGAGACACCGGGGAGCTGTTTTTT. Encoded protein: CATSDFSRGDTGELFF.

The chain employs TRBV6-5 and TRBJ2-3, with 9 bases that match TRBD2. Germline CDR1 reads MNHEY; CDR2 reads SVGAGI. V lost 2 bases to trimming and J lost 7 bases; unmatched junction nucleotides: 7. CDR3 size: 15 residues. DNA of the CDR3: TGTGCCAGCAGTTACGCGGGGGGGGCCCTAAATACGCAGTATTTT. This sequence encodes CASSYAGGALNTQYF.

This clonotype occurred many times. This chain connects TRBV6-5 to TRBJ1-1, with D hard to call. Germline CDR1 MNHEY, CDR2 SVGAGI. The CDR3 is 13 residues long. V was clipped by 8 bases and J by 1 base, with 11 bases between them. The CDR3 loop is CASRSRGNTEAFF. The CDR3 nucleotides are TGTGCCAGCCGCTCCCGGGGGAACACTGAAGCTTTCTTT.

The chain has TRBV5-1 and TRBJ1-2, with a weak D call TRBD1 (5 bases). The length of the CDR3 is 14 residues. V was pared by 4 bases and J by 4 bases, with 14 bases between. CDR1 SGHRS and CDR2 YFSETQ come from the germline V gene. CDR3 sequence reads: CASSPGGGGYGYTF. The DNA for the CDR3 is TGCGCCAGCAGCCCCGGTGGGGGTGGCTATGGCTACACCTTC.

The sample holds many counts of this clonotype. V gene TRBV7-3 combines with J gene TRBJ1-1, with TRBD1 as a possible D gene (5 bases). Trimming took off 4 bases at V and 1 base at J, with 13 bases between the two ends. The CDR3 runs to 15 residues. Germline V gives CDR1 SGHTA, CDR2 FQGTGA. The CDR3 DNA sequence: TGTGCCAGCAGCTGGTCCCCAGGGAGGAACACTGAAGCTTTCTTT. Protein: CASSWSPGRNTEAFF.

This clonotype was detected only a few times. The V and J genes are TRBV12-3 or TRBV12-4 and TRBJ2-3; D is undetermined. Trimming removed 3 bases at V and 4 bases at J, with 8 bases between. The length of the CDR3 is 13 residues. CDR3 in amino acids: CASSFRVPDTQYF. CDR3 coding DNA: TGTGCCAGCAGTTTTAGGGTTCCAGATACGCAGTATTTT.

This clonotype was seen only a few times. The chain employs TRBV5-5 and TRBJ1-2; D perhaps matches TRBD1 (5 bases). The germline gives CDR1 SGHKS, CDR2 YYEKEE (reference sequence). The CDR3 runs to 15 residues. V lost 0 bases and J 4 bases, leaving 13 bases between the germline ends. This CDR3 is CASSLVGTGPYGYTF. The CDR3 DNA follows: TGTGCCAGCAGCTTGGTCGGTACAGGACCCTATGGCTACACCTTC.

The chain links TRBV5-1 to TRBJ2-2; D gene uncertain. Germline values: CDR1 SGHRS, CDR2 YFSETQ. The V and J ends lost 1 base and 0 bases respectively, with 7 bases between them. The CDR3 extends over 15 amino acids. As DNA, the CDR3 is TGCGCCAGCAGCTTGCAGGAGCCGAACACCGGGGAGCTGTTTTTT. Residues: CASSLQEPNTGELFF.

This clonotype was recorded a few times. V gene TRBV7-2 combines with J gene TRBJ1-2, with D unresolved. CDR1 and CDR2 from the germline V gene are SGHTA and FQGNSA. The CDR3 is 12 amino acids. V dropped 1 base and J dropped 6 bases, with 6 bases sitting between them. The CDR3 region has the DNA TGTGCCAGCAGCTTAGAATGGGATGGCTACACCTTC. Its protein product is CASSLEWDGYTF.

Only a few counts were recorded for this clonotype. The chain carries TRBV29-1 and TRBJ2-2, with 11 bases identical to TRBD2. Unmatched junction bases numbered 1, after V lost 4 bases and J lost 6 bases. The CDR3 extends over 13 amino acids. CDR1 and CDR2 from the germline V gene are SQVTM and ANQGSEA. The CDR3 DNA follows: TGCAGCGTTGGACTAGCGGGACCCGGGGAGCTGTTTTTT. Protein product: CSVGLAGPGELFF.

In its sample, this clonotype was seen many times. V usage is TRBV7-2 and J usage is TRBJ2-7; 10 bases align to TRBD1. Germline V gene sequence: CDR1 SGHTA, CDR2 FQGNSA. With 5 bases clipped from V and 5 bases from J, the junction kept 12 bases outside the gene matches. There are 16 residues in the CDR3. The CDR3 coding sequence is TGTGCCAGCAGCGACTCCGGGACAGGGGACGGAGACGAGCAGTACTTC. Protein sequence: CASSDSGTGDGDEQYF.

The CDR3: CSARDRQGGGYTEKLFF. The CDR3 DNA follows: TGCAGTGCTAGAGATAGACAGGGAGGGGGATATACAGAAAAACTGTTTTTT. The rearrangement uses TRBV20-1 and TRBJ1-4; 7 bases fit TRBD1. The CDR3 has 17 amino acids. Germline CDR1 and CDR2: DFQATT and SNEGSKA (reference sequence). V lost 0 bases and J lost 8; bases outside the gene matches: 15.

This clonotype was counted between two and nine times. DNA for the CDR3: TGTGCCAGCAGTTTCGTTTCAAGATATGGCTACACCTTC. It translates to CASSFVSRYGYTF. V and J are TRBV28 and TRBJ1-2; D ambiguous. Deletions cut 3 bases from V and 5 bases from J, with 10 bases between. Germline values: CDR1 MDHEN, CDR2 SYDVKM. There are 13 residues in the CDR3.

This clonotype has just a few counts. The chain employs TRBV7-8 and TRBJ2-2; D may be TRBD2 (5 bases). CDR1 is SGHVS, CDR2 FQNEAQ, per germline. V was shortened by 5 bases and J by 5 bases, with 15 bases between the two germline ends. The CDR3 spans 15 residues. The CDR3 loop reads CASSPRGSGTGELFF. The CDR3 DNA is TGTGCCAGCAGCCCCCGAGGCTCGGGGACCGGGGAGCTGTTTTTT.

This clonotype was seen at least ten times. CDR3 loop: CSVEVAGGSPLHF. In DNA, the CDR3 is TGCAGCGTTGAGGTCGCCGGGGGTTCACCCCTCCACTTT. The V and J genes are TRBV29-1 and TRBJ1-6, with D maybe TRBD1 (5 bases). With 3 bases removed from V and 9 bases from J, the gap between germline ends came to 12 bases. In germline, CDR1 is SQVTM, CDR2 ANQGSEA. This CDR3 has 13 residues.

This clonotype has only a few counts. V is TRBV9 and J is TRBJ1-4; 9 bases are a match to TRBD1. Germline values: CDR1 SGDLS, CDR2 YYNGEE. This CDR3 region has 14 residues. The V gene end was trimmed by 4 bases and the J gene end by 7 bases; junction bases not matched to a gene: 5. CDR3 DNA: TGTGCCAGCAGCCAGGGACAGGGAGGTGAAAAACTGTTTTTT. It yields the protein CASSQGQGGEKLFF.